Each of the 30 T cell receptor beta chains below was sequenced from the same sample in a study of T cell repertoires in cytomegalovirus infection. MiXCR, run by TCRdb on the reads, gives a single entry per CDR3 protein. The table includes around 300,000 distinct CDR3 sequences, about 25% detected once. What these receptors recognize is not known. The specimen comprised cultured PBMCs, sampled from culture after CMV antigen stimulation. These receptors all stem from a human donor in good health (CMV status not recorded). Some clones in this sample may be carry-over from other donors' samples.

This clonotype was seen ten or more times. This chain joins TRBV7-2 and TRBJ2-6; tentative D call: TRBD2 (5 bases). Germline-derived CDR1 and CDR2 are SGHTA and FQGNSA. This CDR3 comprises 15 residues. V was shortened by 5 bases and J by 4 bases, with 12 bases between the two germline ends. The CDR3 sequence is CASSPITGGANVLTF. CDR3 in DNA: TGTGCCAGCAGCCCGATTACGGGGGGGGCCAACGTCCTGACTTTC.

In this sample, this clonotype turned up a few times. The chain couples TRBV5-1 to TRBJ1-1, with 11 bases identical to TRBD1. Germline CDR1 is SGHRS and CDR2 is YFSETQ. This CDR3 is 17 amino acids long. V lost 2 bases, J lost 1 base, and 7 bases stayed unmatched. The DNA for the CDR3 is TGCGCCAGCAGCTTTTGGACAGGGGGCAATAAGAACACTGAAGCTTTCTTT. It is translated as CASSFWTGGNKNTEAFF.

The sample holds many counts of this clonotype. The chain uses TRBV7-3 and TRBJ1-5; TRBD1 matches 8 bases. CDR1 is SGHTA, CDR2 FQGTGA, per germline. Trimming removed 5 bases from V and 6 bases from J; junction bases left unmatched: 3. This CDR3 region has 13 residues. Here the CDR3 reads CASSTTGGQPQHF. CDR3 DNA sequence: TGTGCCAGCAGCACTACAGGGGGTCAGCCCCAGCATTTT. Complete variable domain (other parts from reference TRBV7-3 and TRBJ1-5): GAGVSQTPSNKVTEKGKYVELRCDPISGHTALYWYRQSLGQGPEFLIYFQGTGAADDSGLPNDRFFAVRPEGSVSTLKIQRTERGDSAVYLCASSTTGGQPQHFGDGTRLSIL.

V gene TRBV29-1 combines with J gene TRBJ2-1; the match to TRBD2 covers 7 bases. The CDR3 has 15 residues. CDR1 and CDR2 (germline): SQVTM, ANQGSEA. CDR3: CSGVGLAVTYNEQFF. CDR3 in DNA: TGCAGTGGGGTTGGGCTAGCGGTGACCTACAATGAGCAGTTCTTC.

This chain uses TRBV14 with TRBJ2-5; 12 bases are a match to TRBD2. The germline gives CDR1 SGHDN, CDR2 FVKESK. CDR3 length: 16 amino acids. With 4 bases clipped from V and 5 bases from J, the junction kept 8 bases outside the gene matches. Here the CDR3 DNA reads TGTGCCAGCAGCCTACGACTAGCGGGAGTGGCTGAGACCCAGTACTTC. Amino acid sequence: CASSLRLAGVAETQYF.

Only a few counts were recorded for this clonotype. The V call is TRBV2, the J call TRBJ2-7; 7 positions agree with TRBD1. J was trimmed by 1 base and V by 8 bases; bases with no gene match: 8. CDR3 size: 14 residues. CDR1 SNHLY and CDR2 FYNNEI come from the germline V gene. CDR3 residues: CASSRDSDSYEQYV. CDR3 DNA sequence: TGTGCCAGCTCAAGGGACAGCGATTCCTACGAGCAGTACGTC.

About this clonotype: A junction boundary mismatches the germline segment, possibly from a read error. V usage is TRBV19 and J usage is TRBJ1-6, with D possibly matching TRBD1 (6 bases). The germline V gene encodes CDR1 LNHDA and CDR2 SQIVND (reference sequence). CDR3 length equals 14 residues. CDR3 loop: CASSTPGQIYPNAF. DNA of the CDR3: TGTGCCAGTAGTACCCCCGGACAGATCTACCCTAATGCATTT.

This clonotype has only a few counts. This chain links TRBV9 with TRBJ1-5; 9 nucleotides agree with TRBD1. There are 20 residues in the CDR3. Germline trimming cut 4 bases from V and 1 base from J; bases unmatched to any gene: 18. Germline V gene data show CDR1 as SGDLS and CDR2 as YYNGEE. The CDR3 DNA is TGTGCCAGCAGCCTTAATAAGGGACAGGGTCATGTAGAGAGCAATCAGCCCCAGCATTTT. Translating it yields CASSLNKGQGHVESNQPQHF. The full variable domain, with the rest looked up from reference TRBV9 and TRBJ1-5, is DSGVTQTPKHLITATGQRVTLRCSPRSGDLSVYWYQQSLDQGLQFLIQYYNGEERAKGNILERFSAQQFPDLHSELNLSSLELGDSALYFCASSLNKGQGHVESNQPQHFGDGTRLSIL.

CDR3 nucleotide sequence: TGCGGTTTAGGGACAGAAGGCCTTAATAGCAATCAGCCCCAGCATTTT. Protein sequence: CGLGTEGLNSNQPQHF. The chain has TRBV20-1 and TRBJ1-5, with 7 bases identical to TRBD1. The CDR3 runs to 16 residues. CDR1 and CDR2 from the germline V gene are DFQATT and SNEGSKA (reference sequence).

This clonotype has more than one count but fewer than ten. The rearrangement joins TRBV7-9 to TRBJ1-2; D unclear. The CDR3 totals 12 residues. The V and J ends lost 5 bases and 2 bases respectively, with 6 bases between them. Germline assignment: CDR1 SEHNR and CDR2 FQNEAQ (reference sequence). The CDR3 coding sequence is TGTGCCAGCAGCCTCCCGAACTATGGCTACACCTTC. Translation gives CASSLPNYGYTF.

By sample fraction, this clonotype is medium-sized. This sequence joins TRBV28 and TRBJ1-1; possible D gene TRBD1, 6 bases. CDR3 size: 14 residues. Germline CDR1 and CDR2: MDHEN and SYDVKM. V lost 6 bases and J lost 1, with 12 bases in between. CDR3 residues: CASRPPTGNTEAFF. DNA of the CDR3: TGTGCCAGCAGACCCCCGACAGGGAACACTGAAGCTTTCTTT. The variable domain in full, completed from reference TRBV28 and TRBJ1-1, reads DVKVTQSSRYLVKRTGEKVFLECVQDMDHENMFWYRQDPGLGLRLIYFSYDVKMKEKGDIPEGYSVSREKKERFSLILESASTNQTSMYLCASRPPTGNTEAFFGQGTRLTVV.

V gene TRBV29-1 combines with J gene TRBJ2-2, with 8 nucleotides matching TRBD1. Germline V gene sequence: CDR1 SQVTM, CDR2 ANQGSEA. The CDR3 covers 15 residues. Trimming removed 7 bases from V and 1 base from J; junction bases left unmatched: 8. The CDR3 DNA is TGCAGCGCGACAACCGGGACAGGGAACACCGGGGAGCTGTTTTTT. It yields the protein CSATTGTGNTGELFF.

This chain links TRBV6-2 or TRBV6-3 with TRBJ1-1, with a possible D match to TRBD1 (6 bases). CDR3 length: 13 residues. The germline V gene has CDR1 MNHEY and CDR2 SVGEGT. V lost 9 bases to trimming and J lost 4 bases, with 15 bases between them. CDR3 residues: CASRAGGGTEAFF. The CDR3 DNA is TGTGCCAGTAGGGCGGGGGGCGGCACTGAAGCTTTCTTT.

This clonotype appeared a few times. The chain is built from TRBV12-3 or TRBV12-4 and TRBJ1-2, with 7 bases identical to TRBD1. The CDR3 consists of 15 residues. The V gene end was trimmed by 10 bases and the J gene end by 7 bases; junction bases not matched to a gene: 18. The CDR3 nucleotides are TGTGCCACCATGGACAGGACCCTAACTGCCGGTGGCTACACCTTC. Translation: CATMDRTLTAGGYTF.

The chain employs TRBV20-1 and TRBJ2-3; TRBD2 matches 11 bases. The CDR3 contains 16 residues. V shed 6 bases, J shed 0 bases, and the junction held 8 bases outside the gene matches. Germline V gene data show CDR1 as DFQATT and CDR2 as SNEGSKA (reference sequence). CDR3 nucleotide sequence: TGCAGTGCCCGGCCCAGACTAGCGGGGAGCACAGATACGCAGTATTTT. Translation: CSARPRLAGSTDTQYF.

This clonotype appeared many times. The chain uses TRBV12-3 or TRBV12-4 and TRBJ1-1; 12 bases map to TRBD1. The CDR3 has 16 residues. J lost 0 bases, V lost 5 bases, and 4 bases had no gene match. CDR3 amino acids: CASSLGQGALNTEAFF. CDR3 nucleotide sequence: TGTGCCAGCAGTCTGGGACAGGGGGCGCTGAACACTGAAGCTTTCTTT.

This clonotype appeared a few times. The rearrangement joins TRBV20-1 to TRBJ1-2; 9 bases agree with TRBD1. V shed 3 bases, J shed 4 bases, and the junction held 6 bases outside the gene matches. Germline V lookup: CDR1 DFQATT, CDR2 SNEGSKA (reference sequence). This CDR3 is 14 amino acids long. The chain's CDR3 is CSASSQGAVYGYTF. CDR3 sequence (DNA): TGCAGTGCTAGTTCACAGGGGGCTGTCTATGGCTACACCTTC.

This clonotype has more than one count but fewer than ten. The rearrangement joins TRBV6-6 to TRBJ2-1, with a possible D match to TRBD1 (5 bases). CDR1 is MNHNY and CDR2 is SVGAGI in the germline V gene (reference sequence). Trimming stripped 5 bases from V and 4 bases from J, with 9 bases between. This CDR3 is built from 13 residues. CDR3 sequence reads: CASSKRQYNEQFF. DNA for the CDR3: TGTGCCAGCAGTAAACGACAGTACAATGAGCAGTTCTTC.

This clonotype was seen more than once but under ten times. The CDR3 protein is CASSLVAGTGNSPLHF. The DNA of the CDR3 is TGTGCCAGCAGTTTAGTGGCCGGGACAGGGAATTCACCCCTCCACTTT. The chain is built from TRBV12-3 or TRBV12-4 and TRBJ1-6, with 9 bases that match TRBD1. With 1 base clipped from V and 7 bases from J, the junction kept 5 bases outside the gene matches. The CDR3 runs to 16 residues.

The chain uses TRBV19 and TRBJ2-2, with 12 positions matching TRBD1. V lost 0 bases and J lost 1; bases outside the gene matches: 12. Germline CDR1 reads LNHDA; CDR2 reads SQIVND (reference sequence). The CDR3 runs to 21 residues. CDR3 residues: CASSIDLWDRGRPKNTGELFF. CDR3 sequence (DNA): TGTGCCAGTAGTATAGATCTCTGGGACAGGGGGCGTCCAAAGAACACCGGGGAGCTGTTTTTT.

This clonotype was found many times. CDR3 amino acids: CASSKWGQDYEQYV. CDR3 bases: TGTGCCAGCAGCAAGTGGGGCCAAGACTACGAGCAGTACGTC. V is TRBV7-2 and J is TRBJ2-7, with D maybe TRBD1 (5 bases). CDR1 and CDR2 (germline): SGHTA, FQGNSA. The CDR3 is made up of 14 amino acids. Trimming removed 5 bases from V and 3 bases from J, with 14 bases in between.

The sample holds many counts of this clonotype. J is TRBJ2-7 and V is TRBV19; TRBD2 matches 12 bases. Germline CDR1 LNHDA, CDR2 SQIVND (reference sequence). V lost 3 bases, J lost 4 bases, and 1 base stayed unmatched. The CDR3 sequence is 14 residues long. DNA for the CDR3: TGTGCCAGTAGTATTGGGACTAGCGGGTACGAGCAGTACTTC. As protein: CASSIGTSGYEQYF.

This clonotype has a count of ten or more. The chain combines TRBV12-3 or TRBV12-4 with TRBJ1-5; a possible D gene is TRBD1 (5 bases). This CDR3 comprises 13 residues. V lost 3 bases and J 4 bases, leaving 7 bases between the germline ends. The CDR3 is CASSFRVNQPQHF. The DNA for the CDR3 is TGTGCCAGCAGTTTCAGGGTTAATCAGCCCCAGCATTTT.

Details on this clonotype: Mismatch with germline at one junction end may stem from a read error. The rearrangement joins TRBV5-3 to TRBJ2-2; 16 bases line up with TRBD2. TRBV5-3 is labeled an ORF, and its function is uncertain. The CDR3 consists of 17 residues. CDR3 bases: TGTGCCAGCAGCTTGGGACTAGCGGGAGGGGTCACCGGGGAGCTGTTTTTT. Protein sequence: CASSLGLAGGVTGELFF.

This chain links TRBV27 with TRBJ2-5; D not resolved. Trimming left V 4 bases short and J 2 bases short, with 11 bases between. This CDR3 has 14 residues. Germline CDR1 reads MNHEY; CDR2 reads SMNVEV (reference sequence). CDR3 sequence: CASSSTTTQETQYF. The CDR3 nucleotides are TGTGCCAGCAGTTCAACTACGACTCAAGAGACCCAGTACTTC.

V is TRBV4-3 and J is TRBJ2-1, with 7 bases lining up with TRBD2. Germline V lookup: CDR1 LGHNA, CDR2 YSLEER. The J segment lost 0 bases and the V segment lost 4 bases, leaving 9 bases of the junction unmatched. The CDR3 runs to 17 residues. CDR3: CASSPFSGGSSYNEQFF. In DNA form, the CDR3 reads TGCGCCAGCAGCCCGTTTTCCGGGGGGAGCTCCTACAATGAGCAGTTCTTC.

This clonotype has at least ten counts. J is TRBJ2-5 and V is TRBV4-1, with D perhaps matching TRBD1 or TRBD2 (5 bases each). The CDR3 has 18 amino acids. CDR1 is MGHRA, CDR2 YSYEKL, per germline. V lost 1 base and J 4 bases, leaving 22 bases between the germline ends. The CDR3 here is CASSQVRGRRRGRETQYF. The CDR3 DNA reads TGCGCCAGCAGCCAAGTTAGGGGTAGGCGTCGTGGGAGAGAGACCCAGTACTTC.

This clonotype was seen more than once but under ten times. The rearrangement links TRBV6-5 to TRBJ1-4; tentative D call: TRBD1 (6 bases). V was clipped by 5 bases and J by 6 bases, with 16 bases between them. The CDR3 covers 15 residues. Germline V gene sequence: CDR1 MNHEY, CDR2 SVGAGI. Here the CDR3 DNA reads TGTGCCAGCAGTGGGGGCGGGGGCATCGATGAAAAACTGTTTTTT. This encodes CASSGGGGIDEKLFF.

The chain has TRBV10-3 and TRBJ2-7; 10 positions match TRBD2. Germline V lookup: CDR1 ENHRY, CDR2 SYGVKD. With 4 bases clipped from V and 0 bases from J, the junction kept 3 bases outside the gene matches. The CDR3 length is 15 residues. The CDR3 here is CAISATSGYSYEQYF. As DNA, the CDR3 is TGTGCCATCAGTGCGACTAGCGGGTACTCCTACGAGCAGTACTTC.

This clonotype was seen a handful of times. V gene TRBV7-8 combines with J gene TRBJ1-5; a weak D match, TRBD1 (6 bases). The V and J ends lost 1 base and 7 bases respectively, with 11 bases between them. CDR3 length equals 14 residues. The germline V gene has CDR1 SGHVS and CDR2 FQNEAQ. The CDR3 nucleotides are TGTGCCAGCAGCTTAGAGGCAGGGGAACAGCCCCAGCATTTT. Translating it yields CASSLEAGEQPQHF.